Listed here are 15 T cell receptor beta chains from one sample, sequenced in a study of vaccination and CD4 T cells after COVID-19 (dated by TCRdb to 2022 to 2024). The method behind the library was PCR. TCRdb records Illumina iSeq 100 as the sequencer. At the Johns Hopkins FTIC core, DNA from the cultured CD4+ T cells underwent TCR sequencing with the Oncomine TCR Beta short-read assay. Starting from the raw public reads, TCRdb applied fastp trimming at Q25, assembled clones with MiXCR and retained in-frame beta chains. Merged by CDR3 protein, the rows form single entries marked with the most common genes and DNA. The sample table holds 15,000 or so distinct CDR3 sequences, of which roughly 69% were seen once. Together, the top ten hold 9.5% to 15% of the sample. This specimen's treatment or condition label, interpreted: approximately nine-day PBMC culture with coronavirus spike peptide pools or control peptides (ViraFEST assay).

No antigen has been assigned to these receptors. Sequenced input: CD4+ T cells from blood, cultured in vitro. The receptors derive from a human donor who had recovered from COVID-19.

This chain links TRBV19 with TRBJ2-1, with 9 bases matching TRBD1. Trimming took 1 base from V and 8 from J; bases not matched to a gene: 9. Germline V gives CDR1 LNHDA, CDR2 SQIVND (reference sequence). CDR3 length: 16 residues. The CDR3 is CASSIANGQGLYEQFF. In nucleotides, the CDR3 is TGTGCCAGTAGTATAGCTAACGGACAGGGGCTGTATGAGCAGTTCTTC. Full variable domain (missing parts from reference TRBV19 and TRBJ2-1): DGGITQSPKYLFRKEGQNVTLSCEQNLNHDAMYWYRQDPGQGLRLIYYSQIVNDFQKGDIAEGYSVSREKKESFPLTVTSAQKNPTAFYLCASSIANGQGLYEQFFGPGTRLTVL.

V and J are TRBV28 and TRBJ1-4; D unresolved. The germline gives CDR1 MDHEN, CDR2 SYDVKM. V dropped 5 bases and J dropped 8 bases, with 15 bases sitting between them. The CDR3 contains 14 residues. The CDR3, as DNA: TGTGCCAGCAGTCCCCCGGGGAGACGGGAAAAACTGTTTTTT. It encodes CASSPPGRREKLFF.

The CDR3 protein is CASSVVGGLADTQYF. CDR3 sequence (DNA): TGTGCCAGCAGCGTAGTGGGGGGGCTGGCAGATACGCAGTATTTT. This rearrangement joins TRBV9 to TRBJ2-3, with a possible D match to TRBD2 (7 bases). The germline CDR1 and CDR2 sequences are SGDLS and YYNGEE. This CDR3 spans 15 amino acids. Trimming cost V 0 bases and J 4 bases, with 12 bases left between them.

This CDR3 reads CASSLYYEQYF. The DNA for the CDR3 is TGTGCCAGCAGCCTTTACTACGAGCAGTACTTC. The chain recombines TRBV11-2 with TRBJ2-7, with unresolved D. The CDR3 runs to 11 residues. Germline V gene sequence: CDR1 SGHAT, CDR2 FQNNGV. The ends were cut back, 5 bases at V and 3 bases at J, with 5 bases in the middle. The full variable domain, with the rest looked up from reference TRBV11-2 and TRBJ2-7, is EAGVAQSPRYKIIEKRQSVAFWCNPISGHATLYWYQQILGQGPKLLIQFQNNGVVDDSQLPKDRFSAERLKGVDSTLKIQPAKLEDSAVYLCASSLYYEQYFGPGTRLTVT.

The chain carries TRBV6-1 and TRBJ2-6; no reliable D call. Germline V CDR1 and CDR2: MNHNS, SASEGT. This CDR3 is 14 amino acids long. V was cut by 5 bases and J by 0 bases, with 5 bases left in between. The CDR3 loop is CASSRVSGANVLTF. CDR3 DNA: TGTGCCAGCAGTAGGGTCTCTGGGGCCAACGTCCTGACTTTC.

This chain uses TRBV6-5 with TRBJ2-7; 10 positions match TRBD1. This CDR3 comprises 15 residues. With V trimmed by 1 base and J by 6 bases, 6 bases remained unmatched. Germline V gene lookup returns CDR1 MNHEY and CDR2 SVGAGI. The CDR3 DNA is TGTGCCAGCAGTTACTTAGGGACAGGGGTTTCCGAGCAGTACTTC. Translation: CASSYLGTGVSEQYF.

There are a few counts of this clonotype. The chain employs TRBV10-1 and TRBJ2-7; TRBD2 is a possible D gene (6 bases). Germline assignment: CDR1 WNHNN and CDR2 SYGVQD (reference sequence). V dropped 7 bases and J dropped 2 bases, with 12 bases sitting between them. CDR3 length: 13 amino acids. CDR3 protein: CASMGTATYEQYF. The CDR3 nucleotides are TGCGCCAGCATGGGGACTGCTACCTACGAGCAGTACTTC.

The chain is built from TRBV7-9 and TRBJ2-7; D is ambiguous. V gave up 1 base and J gave up 1 base, with 8 bases separating them. The CDR3 is 14 residues long. CDR1 is SEHNR and CDR2 is FQNEAQ in the germline V gene (reference sequence). Written as DNA, the CDR3 is TGTGCCAGCAGCTTAGGGGGTAAATCCTACGAGCAGTACTTC. It translates to CASSLGGKSYEQYF.

This clonotype was seen a single time. This sequence joins TRBV5-1 and TRBJ1-1; D possibly corresponds to TRBD1 (5 bases). This CDR3 contains 14 residues. V was clipped by 4 bases and J by 1 base, with 11 bases between them. Germline CDR1 reads SGHRS; CDR2 reads YFSETQ. The CDR3 coding sequence is TGCGCCAGCAGCCCGGGGGGGAAGAACACTGAAGCTTTCTTT. Translation: CASSPGGKNTEAFF.

The chain joins TRBV20-1 to TRBJ1-5, with a tentative D call TRBD1 (6 bases). The CDR3 loop spans 13 amino acids. V gave up 3 bases and J gave up 2 bases, with 8 bases separating them. Germline-derived CDR1 and CDR2 are DFQATT and SNEGSKA (reference sequence). The CDR3 reads CSASAGGNQPQHF. The CDR3 nucleotides read TGCAGTGCTAGTGCAGGGGGCAATCAGCCCCAGCATTTT.

The chain couples TRBV20-1 to TRBJ2-3; TRBD1 agrees at 9 bases. After removal of 3 bases from V and 3 bases from J, the junction contained 4 bases not matched to a gene. CDR3 size: 14 residues. Germline V gene lookup returns CDR1 DFQATT and CDR2 SNEGSKA (reference sequence). The CDR3 coding sequence is TGCAGTGCTAGTGAAGGGACAGGGACAGATACGCAGTATTTT. It codes for CSASEGTGTDTQYF.

V and J are TRBV24-1 and TRBJ2-7; 7 bases line up with TRBD2. Germline CDR1 reads KGHDR; CDR2 reads SFDVKD. The CDR3 contains 16 residues. Trimming removed 0 bases from V and 3 bases from J; junction bases left unmatched: 7. The CDR3 sequence is CATSDLTRERLYEQYF. CDR3 nucleotides: TGTGCCACCAGTGATTTGACGCGGGAGCGGCTCTACGAGCAGTACTTC.

This clonotype was seen a handful of times. This chain joins TRBV2 and TRBJ2-2; no reliable D call. This CDR3 contains 12 residues. Deletions cut 6 bases from V and 10 bases from J, with 12 bases between. Germline CDR1 and CDR2: SNHLY and FYNNEI. In DNA form, the CDR3 reads TGTGCCAGCAGAACTTTAGCCGAGGAGCTGTTTTTT. Translation gives CASRTLAEELFF.

This clonotype was seen a handful of times. The chain couples TRBV7-9 to TRBJ1-2; TRBD1 matches at 7 bases. J lost 8 bases, V lost 1 base, and 7 bases had no gene match. Germline lookup yields CDR1 SEHNR and CDR2 FQNEAQ (reference sequence). This CDR3 is 14 amino acids long. This CDR3 reads CASSLGTGSEGYTF. CDR3 DNA: TGTGCCAGCAGCTTAGGGACAGGTTCGGAAGGCTACACCTTC.

The J gene is TRBJ2-2, the V gene TRBV11-3; 11 bases agree with TRBD2. The CDR3 extends over 16 amino acids. The germline V gene has CDR1 SGHNT and CDR2 YENEEA. The J segment lost 2 bases and the V segment lost 4 bases, leaving 3 bases of the junction unmatched. The CDR3 is CASSYSGGANTGELFF. Written as DNA, the CDR3 is TGTGCCAGCAGCTATAGCGGGGGGGCAAACACCGGGGAGCTGTTTTTT.